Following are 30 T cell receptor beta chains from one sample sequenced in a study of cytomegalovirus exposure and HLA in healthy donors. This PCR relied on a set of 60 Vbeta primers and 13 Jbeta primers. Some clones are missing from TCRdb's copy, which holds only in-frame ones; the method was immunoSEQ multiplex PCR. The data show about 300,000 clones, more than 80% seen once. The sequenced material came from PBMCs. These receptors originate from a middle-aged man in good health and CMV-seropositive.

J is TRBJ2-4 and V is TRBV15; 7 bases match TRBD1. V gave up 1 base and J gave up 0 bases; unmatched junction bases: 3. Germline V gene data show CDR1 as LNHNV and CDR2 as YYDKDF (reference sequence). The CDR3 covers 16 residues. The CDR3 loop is CATSRGDRLAKNIQYF. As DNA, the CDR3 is TGTGCCACCAGCAGAGGGGACAGATTAGCCAAAAACATTCAGTACTTC.

The CDR3 here is CSVAGVGPAGGYTF. The CDR3 DNA reads TGCAGCGTTGCGGGGGTGGGACCGGCGGGGGGCTACACCTTC. The rearrangement joins TRBV29-1 to TRBJ1-2; D is perhaps TRBD1 (5 bases). The CDR3 totals 14 residues. Germline loops: CDR1 SQVTM, CDR2 ANQGSEA. Trimming shortened V by 4 bases and J by 8 bases, and 20 bases separated the two germline ends.

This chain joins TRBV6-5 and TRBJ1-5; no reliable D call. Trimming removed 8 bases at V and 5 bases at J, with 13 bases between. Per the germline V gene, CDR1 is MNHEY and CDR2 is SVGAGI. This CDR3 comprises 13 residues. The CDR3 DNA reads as TGTGCCAGCTCGAGGTCTTTCGATCAGCCCCAGCATTTT. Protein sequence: CASSRSFDQPQHF.

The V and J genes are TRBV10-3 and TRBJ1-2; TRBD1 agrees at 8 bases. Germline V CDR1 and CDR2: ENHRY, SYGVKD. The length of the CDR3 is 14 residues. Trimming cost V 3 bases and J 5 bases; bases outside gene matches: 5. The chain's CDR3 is CAISELTGVYGYTF. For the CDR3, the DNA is TGTGCCATCAGTGAATTGACAGGGGTTTATGGCTACACCTTC.

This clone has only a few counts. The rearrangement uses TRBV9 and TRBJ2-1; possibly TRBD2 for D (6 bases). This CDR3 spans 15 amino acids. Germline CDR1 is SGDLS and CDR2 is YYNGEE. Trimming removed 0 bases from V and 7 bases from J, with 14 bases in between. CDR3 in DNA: TGTGCCAGCAGCGTAGTCCCTAGCGAAGGTAATGAGCAGTTCTTC. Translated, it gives CASSVVPSEGNEQFF.

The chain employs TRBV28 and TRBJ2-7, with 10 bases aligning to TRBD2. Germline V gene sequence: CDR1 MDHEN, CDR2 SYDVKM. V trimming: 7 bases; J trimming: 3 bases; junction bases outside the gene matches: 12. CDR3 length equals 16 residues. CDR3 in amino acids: CASTLASGSFNYEQYF. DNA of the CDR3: TGTGCCAGCACTCTGGCTAGCGGGAGTTTCAACTACGAGCAGTACTTC.

CDR3 loop: CASSLVSGRTDTQYF. In nucleotides, the CDR3 is TGTGCCAGCAGCTTAGTCAGCGGGCGCACAGATACGCAGTATTTT. This chain links TRBV7-2 with TRBJ2-3; perhaps TRBD2 as D (6 bases). Germline CDR1 SGHTA, CDR2 FQGNSA. V was clipped by 1 base and J by 1 base, with 9 bases between them. This CDR3 has 15 residues.

CDR3 bases: TGTGCCAGCAGCTTAGTTCCTAGAAAAGAGACCCAGTACTTC. Translating gives CASSLVPRKETQYF. This chain uses TRBV7-2 with TRBJ2-5; D call uncertain. Trimming removed 1 base at V and 3 bases at J, with 9 bases between. This CDR3 comprises 14 residues. Germline CDR1 and CDR2: SGHTA and FQGNSA.

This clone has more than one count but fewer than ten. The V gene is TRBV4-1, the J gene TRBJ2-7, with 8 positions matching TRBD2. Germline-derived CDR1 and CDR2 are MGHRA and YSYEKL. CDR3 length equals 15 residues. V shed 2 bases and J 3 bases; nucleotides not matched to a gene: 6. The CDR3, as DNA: TGCGCCAGCAGCCAAATAGCGGGAATTCTCTACGAGCAGTACTTC. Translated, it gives CASSQIAGILYEQYF.

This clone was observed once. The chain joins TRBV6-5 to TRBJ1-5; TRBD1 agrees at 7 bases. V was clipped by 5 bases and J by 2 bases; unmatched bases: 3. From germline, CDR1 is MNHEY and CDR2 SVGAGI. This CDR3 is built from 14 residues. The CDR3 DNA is TGTGCCAGCAGTAACGACAGGGGCAATCAGCCCCAGCATTTT. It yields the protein CASSNDRGNQPQHF.

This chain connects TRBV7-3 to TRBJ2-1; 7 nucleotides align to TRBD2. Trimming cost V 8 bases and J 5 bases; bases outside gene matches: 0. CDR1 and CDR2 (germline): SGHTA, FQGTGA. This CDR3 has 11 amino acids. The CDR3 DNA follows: TGTGCCAGCGCGGGGGACAATGAGCAGTTCTTC. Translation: CASAGDNEQFF.

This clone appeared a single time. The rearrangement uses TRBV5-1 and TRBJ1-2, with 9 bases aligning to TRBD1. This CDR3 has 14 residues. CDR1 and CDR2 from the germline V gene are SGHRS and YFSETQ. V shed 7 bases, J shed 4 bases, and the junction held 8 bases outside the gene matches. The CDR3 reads CASANRDRVYGYTF. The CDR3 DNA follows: TGCGCCAGCGCTAACCGGGACAGGGTCTATGGCTACACCTTC.

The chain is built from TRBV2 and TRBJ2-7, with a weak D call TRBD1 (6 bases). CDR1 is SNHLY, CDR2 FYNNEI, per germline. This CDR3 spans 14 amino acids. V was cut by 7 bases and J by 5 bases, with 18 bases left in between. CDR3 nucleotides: TGTGCCAGCAAACGGGACAATGGGCGACACGAGCAGTACTTC. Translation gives CASKRDNGRHEQYF. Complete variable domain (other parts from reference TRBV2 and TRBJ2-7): EPEVTQTPSHQVTQMGQEVILRCVPISNHLYFYWYRQILGQKVEFLVSFYNNEISEKSEIFDDQFSVERPDGSNFTLKIRSTKLEDSAMYFCASKRDNGRHEQYFGPGTRLTVT.

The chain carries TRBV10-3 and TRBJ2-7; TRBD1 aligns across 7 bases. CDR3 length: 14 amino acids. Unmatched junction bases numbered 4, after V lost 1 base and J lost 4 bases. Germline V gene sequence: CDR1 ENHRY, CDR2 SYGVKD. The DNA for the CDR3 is TGTGCCATCAGTGAGTTACAGGGGTCGTACGAGCAGTACTTC. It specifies CAISELQGSYEQYF.

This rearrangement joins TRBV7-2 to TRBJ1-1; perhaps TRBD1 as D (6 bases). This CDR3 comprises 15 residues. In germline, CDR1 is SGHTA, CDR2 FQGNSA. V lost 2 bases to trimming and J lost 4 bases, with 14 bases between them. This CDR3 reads CASSLSGAGGTEAFF. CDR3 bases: TGTGCCAGCAGCTTATCAGGGGCGGGGGGCACTGAAGCTTTCTTT.

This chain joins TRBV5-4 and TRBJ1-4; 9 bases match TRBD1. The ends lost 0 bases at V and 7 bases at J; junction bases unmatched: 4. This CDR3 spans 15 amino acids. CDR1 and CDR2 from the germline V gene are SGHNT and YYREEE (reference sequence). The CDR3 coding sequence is TGTGCCAGCAGCTTGGACAGGGGGCAAAGTGAAAAACTGTTTTTT. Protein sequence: CASSLDRGQSEKLFF.

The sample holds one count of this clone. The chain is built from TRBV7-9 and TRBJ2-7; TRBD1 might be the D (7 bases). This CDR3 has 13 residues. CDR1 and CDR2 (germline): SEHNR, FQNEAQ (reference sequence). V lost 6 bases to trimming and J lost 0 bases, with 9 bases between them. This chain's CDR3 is CASRRDSSYEQYF. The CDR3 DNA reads TGTGCCAGCAGGCGGGACAGCTCCTACGAGCAGTACTTC.

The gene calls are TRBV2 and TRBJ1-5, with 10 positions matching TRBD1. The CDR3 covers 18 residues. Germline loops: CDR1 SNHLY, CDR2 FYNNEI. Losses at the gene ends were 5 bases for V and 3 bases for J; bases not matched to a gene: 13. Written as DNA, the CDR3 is TGTGCCAGCAGTTTGAGACAGGGGGCAGCACTTTACAATCAGCCCCAGCATTTT. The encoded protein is CASSLRQGAALYNQPQHF.

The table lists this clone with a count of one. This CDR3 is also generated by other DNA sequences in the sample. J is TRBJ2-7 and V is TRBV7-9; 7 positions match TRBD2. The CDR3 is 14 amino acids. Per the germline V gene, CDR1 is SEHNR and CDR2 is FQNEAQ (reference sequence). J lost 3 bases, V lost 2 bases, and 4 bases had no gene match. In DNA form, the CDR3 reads TGTGCCAGCAGCTTACTTGCGGGGGTCTACGAGCAGTACTTC. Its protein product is CASSLLAGVYEQYF.

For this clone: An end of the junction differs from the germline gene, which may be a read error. The CDR3: CSSSLGREPGEQYF. The CDR3 DNA reads as TGTTCCAGCAGCCTAGGGAGAGAGCCTGGGGAGCAGTACTTC. The chain has TRBV7-9 and TRBJ2-7; D may be TRBD2 (5 bases). CDR1 and CDR2 (germline): SEHNR, FQNEAQ (reference sequence). There are 14 residues in the CDR3.

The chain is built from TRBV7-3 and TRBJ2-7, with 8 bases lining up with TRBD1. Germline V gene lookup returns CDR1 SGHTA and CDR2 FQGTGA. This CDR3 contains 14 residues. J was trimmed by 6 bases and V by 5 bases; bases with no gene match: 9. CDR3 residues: CASSLQGVGSEQYF. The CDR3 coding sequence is TGTGCCAGCAGCCTACAGGGGGTCGGGAGCGAGCAGTACTTC.

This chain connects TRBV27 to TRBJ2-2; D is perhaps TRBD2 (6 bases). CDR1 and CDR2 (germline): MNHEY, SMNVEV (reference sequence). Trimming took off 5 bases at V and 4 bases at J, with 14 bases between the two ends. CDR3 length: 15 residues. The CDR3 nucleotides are TGTGCCAGCAGTGTTACTAGCTTCTTCACCGGGGAGCTGTTTTTT. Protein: CASSVTSFFTGELFF.

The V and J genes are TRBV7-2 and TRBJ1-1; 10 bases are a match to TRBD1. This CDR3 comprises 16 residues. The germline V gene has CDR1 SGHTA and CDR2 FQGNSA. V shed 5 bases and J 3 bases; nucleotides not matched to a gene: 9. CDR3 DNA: TGTGCCAGCAGCCCTGGGACAGGGGTTACCCACACTGAAGCTTTCTTT. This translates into CASSPGTGVTHTEAFF.

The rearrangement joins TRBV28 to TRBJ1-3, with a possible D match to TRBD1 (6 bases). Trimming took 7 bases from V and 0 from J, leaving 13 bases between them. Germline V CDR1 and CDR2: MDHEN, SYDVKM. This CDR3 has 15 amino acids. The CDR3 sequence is CASNRQGISGNTIYF. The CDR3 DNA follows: TGTGCCAGCAATAGGCAGGGGATCTCTGGAAACACCATATATTTT.

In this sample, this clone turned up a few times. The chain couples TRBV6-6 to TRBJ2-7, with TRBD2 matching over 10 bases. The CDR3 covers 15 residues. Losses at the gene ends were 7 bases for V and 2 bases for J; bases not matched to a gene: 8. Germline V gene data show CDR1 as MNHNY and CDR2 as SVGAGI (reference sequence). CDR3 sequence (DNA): TGTGCCAGCATCAGCGTAGCGGGAGGACCCTACGAGCAGTACTTC. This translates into CASISVAGGPYEQYF.

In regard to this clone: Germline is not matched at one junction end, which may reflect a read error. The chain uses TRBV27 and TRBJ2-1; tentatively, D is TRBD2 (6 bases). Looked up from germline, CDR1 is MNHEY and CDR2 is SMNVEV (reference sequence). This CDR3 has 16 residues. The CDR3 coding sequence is TGTGCCAGCAGTCTATCCATGGGGGGAGTGGGTAATGAGCAGTTCTTC. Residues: CASSLSMGGVGNEQFF.

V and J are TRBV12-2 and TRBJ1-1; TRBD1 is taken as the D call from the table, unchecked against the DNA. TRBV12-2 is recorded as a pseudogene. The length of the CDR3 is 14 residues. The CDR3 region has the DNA TGTGCAAGTCGCTGGACCGACAGCCCCCCGGTCGCTTTCTTT. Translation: CASRWTDSPPVAFF.

CDR3 amino acids: CASSSSGPAYEQYF. The CDR3 DNA reads TGTGCCAGCAGCTCTAGCGGGCCCGCCTACGAGCAGTACTTC. The V call is TRBV7-3, the J call TRBJ2-7; 8 positions match TRBD2. Trimming at V came to 4 bases and at J to 2 bases, leaving 4 bases not matched to a gene. The germline V gene has CDR1 SGHTA and CDR2 FQGTGA. CDR3 length: 14 amino acids.

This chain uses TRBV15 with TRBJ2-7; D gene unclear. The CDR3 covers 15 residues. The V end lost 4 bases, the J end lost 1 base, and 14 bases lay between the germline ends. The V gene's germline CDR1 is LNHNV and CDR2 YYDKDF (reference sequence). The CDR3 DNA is TGTGCCACCAGCACCCCCAGTCACGGGTCCTACGAGCAGTACTTC. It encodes CATSTPSHGSYEQYF.

The CDR3, as DNA: TGTGCCAGCGGCGGGAGCCGCTACGAGCAGTACTTC. Translation: CASGGSRYEQYF. The rearrangement links TRBV28 to TRBJ2-7; 7 bases match TRBD2. V lost 8 bases, J lost 3 bases, and 4 bases stayed unmatched. The germline gives CDR1 MDHEN, CDR2 SYDVKM. The CDR3 length is 12 residues.